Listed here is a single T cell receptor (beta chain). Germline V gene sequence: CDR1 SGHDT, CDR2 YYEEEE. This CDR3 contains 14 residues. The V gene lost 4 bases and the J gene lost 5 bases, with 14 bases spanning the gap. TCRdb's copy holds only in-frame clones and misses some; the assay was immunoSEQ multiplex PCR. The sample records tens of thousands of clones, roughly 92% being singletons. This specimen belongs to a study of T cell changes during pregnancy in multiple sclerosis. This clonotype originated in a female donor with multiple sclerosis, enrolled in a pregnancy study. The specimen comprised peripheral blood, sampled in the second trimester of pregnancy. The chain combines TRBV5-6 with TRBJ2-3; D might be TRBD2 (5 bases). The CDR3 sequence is CASSGESEGDTQYF. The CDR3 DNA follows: TGTGCCAGCAGCGGAGAGAGCGAGGGAGATACGCAGTATTTT.